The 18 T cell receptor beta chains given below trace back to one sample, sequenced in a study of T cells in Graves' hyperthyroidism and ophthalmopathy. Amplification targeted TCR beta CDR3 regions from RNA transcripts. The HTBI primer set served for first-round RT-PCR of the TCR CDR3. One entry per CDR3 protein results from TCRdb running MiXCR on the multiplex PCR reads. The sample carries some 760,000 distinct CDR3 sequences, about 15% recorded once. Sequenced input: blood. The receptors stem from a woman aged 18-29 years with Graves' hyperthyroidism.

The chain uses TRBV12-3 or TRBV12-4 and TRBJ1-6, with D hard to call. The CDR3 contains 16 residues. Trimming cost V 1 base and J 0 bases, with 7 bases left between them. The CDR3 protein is CASSLDISSYNSPLHF. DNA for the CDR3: TGTGCCAGCAGTTTAGATATAAGCTCCTATAATTCACCCCTCCACTTT.

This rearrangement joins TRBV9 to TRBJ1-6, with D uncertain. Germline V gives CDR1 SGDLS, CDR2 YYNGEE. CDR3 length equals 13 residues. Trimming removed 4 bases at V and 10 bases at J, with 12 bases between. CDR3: CASSSTDGSPLHF. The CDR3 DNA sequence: TGTGCCAGCAGCTCAACAGACGGCTCACCCCTCCACTTT.

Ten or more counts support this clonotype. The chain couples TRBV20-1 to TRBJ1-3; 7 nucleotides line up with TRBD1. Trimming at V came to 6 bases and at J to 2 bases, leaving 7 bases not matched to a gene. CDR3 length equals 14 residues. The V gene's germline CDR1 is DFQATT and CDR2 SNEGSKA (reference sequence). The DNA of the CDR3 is TGCAGTGCATCACTAGGGGGCGCTGGAAACACCATATATTTT. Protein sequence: CSASLGGAGNTIYF.

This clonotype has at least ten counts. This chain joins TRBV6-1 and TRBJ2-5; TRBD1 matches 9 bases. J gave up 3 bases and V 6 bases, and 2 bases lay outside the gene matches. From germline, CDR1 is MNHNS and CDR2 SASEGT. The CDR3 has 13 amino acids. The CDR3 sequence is CASRTGGEETQYF. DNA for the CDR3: TGTGCCAGCAGGACAGGGGGGGAAGAGACCCAGTACTTC.

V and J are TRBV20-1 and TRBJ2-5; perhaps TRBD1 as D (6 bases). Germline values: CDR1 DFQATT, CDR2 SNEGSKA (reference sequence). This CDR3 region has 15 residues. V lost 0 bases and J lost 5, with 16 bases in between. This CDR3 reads CSARDVGGNSETQYF. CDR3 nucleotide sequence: TGCAGTGCTAGAGATGTAGGGGGAAATAGTGAGACCCAGTACTTC.

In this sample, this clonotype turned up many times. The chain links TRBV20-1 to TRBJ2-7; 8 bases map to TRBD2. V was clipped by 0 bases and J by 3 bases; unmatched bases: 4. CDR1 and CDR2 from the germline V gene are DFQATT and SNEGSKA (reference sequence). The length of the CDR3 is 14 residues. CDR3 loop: CSARDLREGYEQYF. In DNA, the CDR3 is TGCAGTGCTAGAGACCTTCGGGAGGGCTACGAGCAGTACTTC.

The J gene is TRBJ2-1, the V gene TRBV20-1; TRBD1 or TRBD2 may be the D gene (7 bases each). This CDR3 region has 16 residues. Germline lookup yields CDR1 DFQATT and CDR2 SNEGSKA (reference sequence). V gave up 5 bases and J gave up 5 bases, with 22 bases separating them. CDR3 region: CSADPVGGGKDNEQFF. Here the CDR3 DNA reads TGCAGTGCTGACCCCGTGGGAGGGGGCAAAGACAATGAGCAGTTCTTC.

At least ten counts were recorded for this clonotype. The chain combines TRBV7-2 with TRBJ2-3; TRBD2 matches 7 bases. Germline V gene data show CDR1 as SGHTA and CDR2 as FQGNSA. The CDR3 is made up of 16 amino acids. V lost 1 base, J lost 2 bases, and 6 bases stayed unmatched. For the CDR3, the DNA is TGTGCCAGCAGCTTAGTAGGGGCGGGGGTCACAGATACGCAGTATTTT. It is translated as CASSLVGAGVTDTQYF.

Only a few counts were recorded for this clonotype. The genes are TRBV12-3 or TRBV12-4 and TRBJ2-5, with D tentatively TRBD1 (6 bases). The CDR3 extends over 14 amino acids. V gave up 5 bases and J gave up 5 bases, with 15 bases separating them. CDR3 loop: CASSPQGLGETQYF. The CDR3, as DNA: TGTGCCAGCAGTCCACAGGGCTTGGGGGAGACCCAGTACTTC.

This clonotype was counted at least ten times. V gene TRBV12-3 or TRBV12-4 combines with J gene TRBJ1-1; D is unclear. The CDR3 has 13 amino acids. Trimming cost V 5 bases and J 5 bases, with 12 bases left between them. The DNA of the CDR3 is TGTGCCAGCAGTACAATGCCTAGGACTGAAGCTTTCTTT. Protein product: CASSTMPRTEAFF.

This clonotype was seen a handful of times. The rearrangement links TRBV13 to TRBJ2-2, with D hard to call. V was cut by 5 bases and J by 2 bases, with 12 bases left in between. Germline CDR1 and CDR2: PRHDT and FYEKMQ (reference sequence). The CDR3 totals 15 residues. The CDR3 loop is CASSHDSPNTGELFF. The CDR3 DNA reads TGTGCCAGCAGCCACGACTCACCAAACACCGGGGAGCTGTTTTTT.

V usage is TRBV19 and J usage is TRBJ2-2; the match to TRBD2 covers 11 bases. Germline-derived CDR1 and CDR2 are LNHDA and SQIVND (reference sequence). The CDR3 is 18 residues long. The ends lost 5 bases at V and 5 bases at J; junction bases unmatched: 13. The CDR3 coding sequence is TGTGCCAGTAGTCCGGAACTCATAGCGGGAGGGCCTACCGGGGAGCTGTTTTTT. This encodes CASSPELIAGGPTGELFF.

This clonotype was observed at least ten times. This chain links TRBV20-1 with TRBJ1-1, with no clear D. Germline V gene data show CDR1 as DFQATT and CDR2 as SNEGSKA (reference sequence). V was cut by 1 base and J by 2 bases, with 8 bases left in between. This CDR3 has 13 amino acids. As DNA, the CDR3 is TGCAGTGCTAGAGTAAACTTCAACACTGAAGCTTTCTTT. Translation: CSARVNFNTEAFF.

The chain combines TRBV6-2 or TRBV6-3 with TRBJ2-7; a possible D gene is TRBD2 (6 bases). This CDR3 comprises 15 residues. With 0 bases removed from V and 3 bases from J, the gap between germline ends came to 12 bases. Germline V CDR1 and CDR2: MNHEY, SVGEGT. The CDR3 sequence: CASSYSTGVRYEQYF. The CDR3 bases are TGTGCCAGCAGTTACTCTACGGGGGTGCGCTACGAGCAGTACTTC.

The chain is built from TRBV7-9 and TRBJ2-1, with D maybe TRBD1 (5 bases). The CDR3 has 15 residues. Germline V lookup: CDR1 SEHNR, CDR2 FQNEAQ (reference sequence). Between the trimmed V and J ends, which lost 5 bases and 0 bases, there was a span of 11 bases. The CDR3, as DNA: TGTGCCAGCAGCCTGCCAGGGTACTCCTACAATGAGCAGTTCTTC. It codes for CASSLPGYSYNEQFF.

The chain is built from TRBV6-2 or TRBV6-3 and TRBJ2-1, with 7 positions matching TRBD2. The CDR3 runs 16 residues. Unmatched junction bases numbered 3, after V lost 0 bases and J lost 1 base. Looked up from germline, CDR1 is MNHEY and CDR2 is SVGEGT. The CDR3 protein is CASSYSRDYSYNEQFF. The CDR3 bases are TGTGCCAGCAGTTACTCCCGGGACTATTCCTACAATGAGCAGTTCTTC.

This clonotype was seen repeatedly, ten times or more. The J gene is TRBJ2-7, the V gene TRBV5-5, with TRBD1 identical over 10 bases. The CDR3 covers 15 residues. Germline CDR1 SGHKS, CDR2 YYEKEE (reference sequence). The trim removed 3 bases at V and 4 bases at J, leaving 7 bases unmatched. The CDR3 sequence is CASSSGTGVIYEQYF. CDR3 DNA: TGTGCCAGCAGCTCCGGGACAGGGGTGATATACGAGCAGTACTTC. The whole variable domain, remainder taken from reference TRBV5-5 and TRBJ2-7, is DAGVTQSPTHLIKTRGQQVTLRCSPISGHKSVSWYQQVLGQGPQFIFQYYEKEERGRGNFPDRFSARQFPNYSSELNVNALLLGDSALYLCASSSGTGVIYEQYFGPGTRLTVT.

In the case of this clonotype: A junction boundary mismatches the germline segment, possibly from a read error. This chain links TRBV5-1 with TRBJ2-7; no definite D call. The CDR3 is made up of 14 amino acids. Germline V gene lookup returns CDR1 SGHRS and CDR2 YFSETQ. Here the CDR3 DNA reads TGCGCCAGCAGCTTGGACCTAGACTCCCACGAGCAGTACTTC. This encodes CASSLDLDSHEQYF.